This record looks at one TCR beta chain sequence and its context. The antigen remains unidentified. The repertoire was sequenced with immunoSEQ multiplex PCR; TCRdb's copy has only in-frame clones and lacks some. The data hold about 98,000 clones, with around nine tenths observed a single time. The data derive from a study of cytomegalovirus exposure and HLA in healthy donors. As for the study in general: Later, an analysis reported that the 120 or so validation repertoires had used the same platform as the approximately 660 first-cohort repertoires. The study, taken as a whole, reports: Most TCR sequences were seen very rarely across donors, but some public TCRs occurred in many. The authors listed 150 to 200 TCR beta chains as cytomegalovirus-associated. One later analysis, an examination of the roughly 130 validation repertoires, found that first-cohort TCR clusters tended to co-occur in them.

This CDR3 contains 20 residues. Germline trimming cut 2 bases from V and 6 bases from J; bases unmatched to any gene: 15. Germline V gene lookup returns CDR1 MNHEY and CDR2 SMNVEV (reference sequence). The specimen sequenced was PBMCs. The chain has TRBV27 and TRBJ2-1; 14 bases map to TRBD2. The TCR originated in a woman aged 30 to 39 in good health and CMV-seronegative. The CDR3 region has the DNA TGTGCCAGCAGTTTACTCAAGCTCACGGGACTAGCGGGAGATGGCAATGAGCAGTTCTTC. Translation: CASSLLKLTGLAGDGNEQFF.